This TCR beta chain was recorded in a study of blood T cell repertoires in COVID-19. Across the whole study: Samples of COVID-19 (acute and convalescent) were obtained from the United States, Italy and Spain. PBMCs, B-cell-depleted T cells, or T cells provided the cDNA or gDNA that made up the material.

Germline V gives CDR1 KGHSH, CDR2 LQKENI. Trimming cost V 1 base and J 7 bases; bases outside gene matches: 3. This CDR3 region has 16 residues. Under the authors' procedure: How many nucleated cells were present was estimated from reference gene primer amplification. Using immunoSEQ multiplex PCR, the repertoire was profiled, and TCRdb retains in-frame clones only, with some absent. Clone size and V and J calls were adopted from that table, with D and trimming inferred from the DNA. The sample consists of 260,000 or so clones, roughly 82% of them appearing once. Sample: peripheral blood. This TCR was recovered from a woman in her 70s with acute or convalescent COVID-19. The chain links TRBV18 to TRBJ1-6, with 11 bases aligning to TRBD1. The CDR3 protein is CASSPRGTGGNSPLHF. In nucleotides, the CDR3 is TGTGCCAGCTCACCACGGGGGACAGGGGGGAATTCACCCCTCCACTTT. The complete variable domain, with remaining parts taken from reference TRBV18 and TRBJ1-6, reads NAGVMQNPRHLVRRRGQEARLRCSPMKGHSHVYWYRQLPEEGLKFMVYLQKENIIDESGMPKERFSAEFPKEGPSILRIQQVVRGDSAAYFCASSPRGTGGNSPLHFGNGTRLTVT.